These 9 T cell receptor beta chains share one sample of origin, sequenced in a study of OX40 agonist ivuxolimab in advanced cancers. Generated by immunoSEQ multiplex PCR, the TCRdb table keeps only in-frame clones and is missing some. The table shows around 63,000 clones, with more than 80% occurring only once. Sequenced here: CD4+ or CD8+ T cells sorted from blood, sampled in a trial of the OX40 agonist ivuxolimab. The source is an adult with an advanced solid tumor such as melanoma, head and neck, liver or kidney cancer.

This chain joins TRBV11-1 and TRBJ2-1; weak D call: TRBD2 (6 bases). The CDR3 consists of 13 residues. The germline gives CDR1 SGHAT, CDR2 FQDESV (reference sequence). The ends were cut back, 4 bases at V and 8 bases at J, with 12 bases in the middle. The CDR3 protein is CASSSGLPHEQFF. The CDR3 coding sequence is TGTGCCAGCAGCTCGGGACTCCCTCATGAGCAGTTCTTC.

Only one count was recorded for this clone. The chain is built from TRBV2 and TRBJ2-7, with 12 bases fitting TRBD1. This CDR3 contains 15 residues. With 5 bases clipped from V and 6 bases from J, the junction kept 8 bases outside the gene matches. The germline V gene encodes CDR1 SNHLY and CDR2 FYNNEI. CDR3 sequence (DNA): TGTGCCAGCAGTTTCACGGGACAGGGGGCCAGCGAGCAGTACTTC. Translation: CASSFTGQGASEQYF.

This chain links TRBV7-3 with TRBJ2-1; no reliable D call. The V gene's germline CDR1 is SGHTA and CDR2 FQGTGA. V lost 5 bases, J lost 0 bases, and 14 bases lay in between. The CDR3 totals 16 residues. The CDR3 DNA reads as TGTGCCAGCAGCCCAAACACCGCGAGCTCCTACAATGAGCAGTTCTTC. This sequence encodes CASSPNTASSYNEQFF.

The CDR3: CASSIAAGDYGYTF. For the CDR3, the DNA is TGTGCCAGTAGTATAGCGGCGGGGGACTATGGCTACACCTTC. This rearrangement joins TRBV19 to TRBJ1-2, with D possibly being TRBD1 (5 bases). The CDR3 is 14 residues long. The germline gives CDR1 LNHDA, CDR2 SQIVND (reference sequence). V lost 1 base, J lost 3 bases, and 9 bases lay in between.

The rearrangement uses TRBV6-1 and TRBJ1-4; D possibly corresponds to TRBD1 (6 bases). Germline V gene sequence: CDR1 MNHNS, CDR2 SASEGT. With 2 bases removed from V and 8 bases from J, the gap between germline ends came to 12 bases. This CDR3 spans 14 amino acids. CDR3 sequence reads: CASSERTAFEKLFF. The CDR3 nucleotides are TGTGCCAGCAGTGAACGGACAGCATTCGAAAAACTGTTTTTT.

In DNA form, the CDR3 reads TGTGCCAGCAGTGAGTCAGGTCCGGGCTCCTATAATTCACCCCTCCACTTT. It is translated as CASSESGPGSYNSPLHF. The chain employs TRBV6-1 and TRBJ1-6; D gene unclear. V dropped 3 bases and J dropped 0 bases, with 12 bases sitting between them. Germline loops: CDR1 MNHNS, CDR2 SASEGT. CDR3 length equals 17 residues.

The CDR3 loop reads CASSLSAGGTRTDTQYF. In DNA, the CDR3 is TGTGCCAGCAGTTTATCAGCAGGGGGCACCCGCACAGATACGCAGTATTTT. The rearrangement uses TRBV27 and TRBJ2-3; 8 nucleotides line up with TRBD1. Trimming removed 0 bases from V and 1 base from J; junction bases left unmatched: 6. This CDR3 is built from 17 residues. CDR1 and CDR2 (germline): MNHEY, SMNVEV (reference sequence).

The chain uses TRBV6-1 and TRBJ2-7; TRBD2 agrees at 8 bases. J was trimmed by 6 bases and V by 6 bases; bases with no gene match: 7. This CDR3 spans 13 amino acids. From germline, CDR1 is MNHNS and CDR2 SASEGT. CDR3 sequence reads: CASSLAGRGEQYF. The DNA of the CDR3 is TGTGCCAGCAGCCTAGCGGGTAGGGGCGAGCAGTACTTC.

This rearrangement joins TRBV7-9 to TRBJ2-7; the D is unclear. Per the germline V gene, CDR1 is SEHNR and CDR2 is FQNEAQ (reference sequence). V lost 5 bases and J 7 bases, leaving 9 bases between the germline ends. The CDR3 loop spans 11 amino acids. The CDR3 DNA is TGTGCCAGCAGCGCCAACCGGGAGCAGTACTTC. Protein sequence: CASSANREQYF.